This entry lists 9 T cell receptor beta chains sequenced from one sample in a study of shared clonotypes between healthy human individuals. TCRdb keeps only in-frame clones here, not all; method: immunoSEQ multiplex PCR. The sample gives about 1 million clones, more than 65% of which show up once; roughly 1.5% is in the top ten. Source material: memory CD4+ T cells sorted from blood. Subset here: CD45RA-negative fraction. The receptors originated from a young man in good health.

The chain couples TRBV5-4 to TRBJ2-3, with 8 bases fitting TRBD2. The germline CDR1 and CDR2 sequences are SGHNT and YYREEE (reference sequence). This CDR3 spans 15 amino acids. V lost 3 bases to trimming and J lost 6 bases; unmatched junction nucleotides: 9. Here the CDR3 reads CASSSPGSGTDTQYF. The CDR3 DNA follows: TGTGCCAGCAGCTCCCCGGGTAGCGGGACTGATACGCAGTATTTT. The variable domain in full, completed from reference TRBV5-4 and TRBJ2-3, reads ETGVTQSPTHLIKTRGQQVTLRCSSQSGHNTVSWYQQALGQGPQFIFQYYREEENGRGNFPPRFSGLQFPNYSSELNVNALELDDSALYLCASSSPGSGTDTQYFGPGTRLTVL.

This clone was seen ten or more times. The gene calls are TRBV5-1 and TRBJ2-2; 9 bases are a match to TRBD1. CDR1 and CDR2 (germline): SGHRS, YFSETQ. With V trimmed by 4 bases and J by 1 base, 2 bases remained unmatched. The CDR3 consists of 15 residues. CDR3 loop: CASSQGQGNTGELFF. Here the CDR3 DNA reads TGCGCCAGCAGCCAGGGACAGGGGAACACCGGGGAGCTGTTTTTT.

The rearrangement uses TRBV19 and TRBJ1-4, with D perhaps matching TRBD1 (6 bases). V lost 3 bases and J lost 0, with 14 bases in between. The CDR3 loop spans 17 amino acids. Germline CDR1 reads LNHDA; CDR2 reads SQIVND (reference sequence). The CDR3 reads CASSMWGRGTTNEKLFF. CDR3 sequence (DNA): TGTGCCAGTAGTATGTGGGGGCGCGGGACAACTAATGAAAAACTGTTTTTT.

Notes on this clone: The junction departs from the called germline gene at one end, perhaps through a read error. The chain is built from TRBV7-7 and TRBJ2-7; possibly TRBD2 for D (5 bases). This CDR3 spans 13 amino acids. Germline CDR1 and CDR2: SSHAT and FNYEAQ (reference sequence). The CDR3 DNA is TGTGCTAGCAGCCAAGGGATAGGGAGCGAGCAGTACTTC. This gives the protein CASSQGIGSEQYF.

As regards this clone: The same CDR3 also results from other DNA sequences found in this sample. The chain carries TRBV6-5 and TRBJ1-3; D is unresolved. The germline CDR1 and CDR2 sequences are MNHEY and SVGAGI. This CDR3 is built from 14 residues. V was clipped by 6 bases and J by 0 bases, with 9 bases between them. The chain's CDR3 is CASSPTISGNTIYF. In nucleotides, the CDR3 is TGTGCCAGCAGCCCAACGATCTCTGGAAACACCATATATTTT.

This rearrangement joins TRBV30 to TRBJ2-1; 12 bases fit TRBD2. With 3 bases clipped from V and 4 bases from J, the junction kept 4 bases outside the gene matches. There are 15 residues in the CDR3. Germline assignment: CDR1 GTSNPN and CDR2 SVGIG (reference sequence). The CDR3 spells CAWSRTSGAYNEQFF. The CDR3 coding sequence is TGTGCCTGGAGCAGGACTAGCGGGGCATACAATGAGCAGTTCTTC.

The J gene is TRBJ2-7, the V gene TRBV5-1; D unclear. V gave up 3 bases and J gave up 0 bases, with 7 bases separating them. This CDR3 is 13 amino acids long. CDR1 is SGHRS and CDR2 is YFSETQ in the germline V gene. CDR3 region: CASSSANSYEQYF. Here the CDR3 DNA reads TGCGCCAGCAGCTCAGCGAACTCCTACGAGCAGTACTTC.

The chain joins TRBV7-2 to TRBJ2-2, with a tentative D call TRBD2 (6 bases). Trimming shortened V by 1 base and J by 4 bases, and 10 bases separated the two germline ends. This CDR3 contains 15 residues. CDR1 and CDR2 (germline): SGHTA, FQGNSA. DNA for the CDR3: TGTGCCAGCAGCTTAGGGGGACTTAGCACCGGGGAGCTGTTTTTT. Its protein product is CASSLGGLSTGELFF.

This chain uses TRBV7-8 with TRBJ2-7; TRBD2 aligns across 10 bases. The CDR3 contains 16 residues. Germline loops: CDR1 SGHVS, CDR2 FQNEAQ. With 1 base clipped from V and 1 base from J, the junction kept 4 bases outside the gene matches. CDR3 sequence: CASSLESGGGSYEQYF. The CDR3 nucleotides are TGTGCCAGCAGCTTAGAGAGCGGGGGGGGATCCTACGAGCAGTACTTC.